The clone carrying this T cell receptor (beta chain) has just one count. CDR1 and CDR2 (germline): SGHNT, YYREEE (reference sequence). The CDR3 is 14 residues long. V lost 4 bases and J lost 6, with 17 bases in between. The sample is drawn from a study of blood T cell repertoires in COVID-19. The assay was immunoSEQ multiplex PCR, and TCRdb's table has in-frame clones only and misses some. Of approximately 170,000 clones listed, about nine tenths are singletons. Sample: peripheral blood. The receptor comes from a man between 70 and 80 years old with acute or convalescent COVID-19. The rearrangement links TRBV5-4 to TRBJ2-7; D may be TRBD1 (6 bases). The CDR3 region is CASSLRGTLSEQYF. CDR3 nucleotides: TGTGCCAGCAGCCTGAGGGGGACACTTAGCGAGCAGTACTTC.